This TCR beta chain stems from a study of T cells expressing NK-cell markers (dated by TCRdb to about 2020). Context from the whole study: Three sorted T-cell subsets (CD3+CD56+NKG2C+, CD3+CD56+NKG2C- and CD3+CD56-NKG2C+) from fewer than 10 donors had their TCR beta-chain repertoires profiled. All eight donors whose samples were sequenced were randomly selected healthy volunteers, three of them men and five women. The libraries were sequenced on Illumina HiSeq 2000/2500, MiSeq or NextSeq, producing 2 x 150 bp reads. Among the eight sequenced donors, seven were HCMV-seropositive and one was HCMV-seronegative. Paper-wide results and their limitations: In roughly 6 donors, the dominant CD3+CD56+NKG2C+ clonotypes ranked among the top 10 CD8+ clonotypes, making up roughly 1.0-7.5% of CD8+ T cells. Whether the expanded NKG2C-expressing T cell clones were specific for HCMV antigens was left unclear. Those dominant clonotypes were again the most abundant among CD3+CD56-NKG2C+ cells in several donors, at about 25-60.1%.

For CDR1 and CDR2, the germline V gene (reference sequence) lists DFQATT and SNEGSKA. The CDR3 sequence holds 14 residues, the cysteine and phenylalanine included. No DNA is recorded. The instrument given in TCRdb is Illumina HiSeq 2000. The TCR beta cDNA libraries were made using 5'RACE template switching, a step that added both a universal primer site and unique molecular identifiers. cDNA synthesis was primed from the TCR beta constant segment and was followed by two successive PCR amplification steps. For the original study's pipeline: Reads were demultiplexed and grouped by UMI with MIGEC, and clonotypes were assembled and quantified with MiTCR. To exclude erroneous sequences, any TCR cDNA sequence not supported by at least two reads was discarded. The tcR package was used for downstream repertoire analysis, with clonotypes matched between fractions based on CDR3 nucleotide sequence plus V segment. VDJmatch was used to annotate antigen specificity against VDJdb, with one amino acid substitution allowed in CDR3. TCRdb reprocessed the reads into one record per CDR3 protein sequence, lacking DNA. The V and J calls and clone size are TCRdb's, not the authors'. The table for this sample lists roughly 450,000 distinct CDR3 sequences. The top ten hold 1.4% to 1.5% of the sample.

As regards this clonotype: Its antigen is not yet known.

A commercial ELISA kit detecting HCMV-specific IgG in serum was used to determine HCMV serostatus. Ficoll density gradient centrifugation was used to isolate peripheral blood mononuclear cells from blood. Material: blood T cells: a sorted CD56 or NKG2C T cell subset, CD4+ or CD8+ T cells, or bulk PBMC T cells (not recorded which). The V and J segments used are TRBV20-1 and TRBJ2-7; with no DNA, the TCRdb D assignment of TRBD2 cannot be verified. This TCR came from a woman aged 45-65 years in good health. Donor details come from another sample of the same person, matched by shared clones. The CDR3 in this case is CSARANSGEYEQYF.